This TCR beta chain was documented in a study of T cell responses to AZD1222 COVID-19 vaccine. The method was immunoSEQ multiplex PCR; TCRdb's version includes in-frame clones alone and lacks a portion of them. The sample lists more than 65,000 clones, approximately 87% occurring once. Study conclusions and caveats: Regions 160-218 and 743-854 dominated among vaccine-associated CD4 TCRs spanning spike. Two AZD1222 administrations were followed by greater Spike-specific TCR breadth and depth. Reportedly, nearly half of unique spike TCRs recognized epitopes outside B.1.351/B.1.1.7 mutations. The donor group comprised mostly white British people and more females; the analysis possibly underestimated clonal diversity.

In regard to this clone: Antigen: not known.

This CDR3 spans 13 amino acids. Trimming pared 1 base from V and 7 bases from J, leaving 8 bases between. Per the germline V gene, CDR1 is LNHNV and CDR2 is YYDKDF (reference sequence). The TCR was taken from an adult who received the AZD1222 COVID-19 vaccine. This chain uses TRBV15 with TRBJ1-5, with D unclear. Sequenced material: peripheral blood, taken 28 days after the second AZD1222 dose. Here the CDR3 DNA reads TGTGCCACCAGCAGAGTAGGGATGCAGCCCCAGCATTTT. Encoded protein: CATSRVGMQPQHF.